Shown below are 8 T cell receptor beta chains from a single sample sequenced in a study of OX40 agonist ivuxolimab in advanced cancers. Repertoires were generated with immunoSEQ multiplex PCR, while TCRdb's copy carries only in-frame clones and drops some. Counted here are tens of thousands of clones, 81% occurring once; the ten biggest clones make up 7.3%. The material was CD4+ or CD8+ T cells sorted from blood, obtained in a trial of the OX40 agonist ivuxolimab. The origin of the receptors is an adult with an advanced solid tumor such as melanoma, head and neck, liver or kidney cancer.

The rearrangement links TRBV7-8 to TRBJ1-2; 9 bases are shared with TRBD1. J gave up 8 bases and V 8 bases, and 3 bases lay outside the gene matches. Germline loops: CDR1 SGHVS, CDR2 FQNEAQ. The CDR3 consists of 11 residues. CDR3 in DNA: TGTGCCAGCCGGACAGGGGAGGGCTACACCTTC. Translating it yields CASRTGEGYTF. Filled out from reference TRBV7-8 and TRBJ1-2, the complete variable domain reads GAGVSQSPRYKVAKRGQDVALRCDPISGHVSLFWYQQALGQGPEFLTYFQNEAQLDKSGLPSDRFFAERPEGSVSTLKIQRTQQEDSAVYLCASRTGEGYTFGSGTRLTVV.

This sequence joins TRBV30 and TRBJ1-1, with D perhaps TRBD1 (5 bases). This CDR3 is built from 13 residues. Between the trimmed V and J ends, which lost 1 base and 8 bases, there was a span of 14 bases. Germline V gene lookup returns CDR1 GTSNPN and CDR2 SVGIG (reference sequence). The CDR3 DNA reads TGTGCCTGGAGTGGCTCACGACAGCCGGAAGCTTTCTTT. This codes for CAWSGSRQPEAFF.

The chain has TRBV5-8 and TRBJ2-3; D not certain. From germline, CDR1 is SGHTS and CDR2 YDEGEE. V was shortened by 0 bases and J by 4 bases, with 15 bases between the two germline ends. There are 16 residues in the CDR3. The CDR3 nucleotides read TGTGCCAGCAGCTTGGCGGACCAACCCTTGGCAGATACGCAGTATTTT. Its protein is CASSLADQPLADTQYF.

The gene calls are TRBV5-4 and TRBJ1-2, with D uncertain. The CDR3 loop spans 13 amino acids. CDR1 and CDR2 from the germline V gene are SGHNT and YYREEE (reference sequence). Trimming took off 6 bases at V and 1 base at J, with 10 bases between the two ends. CDR3 coding DNA: TGTGCCAGCACCCTCCCCGGTAACTATGGCTACACCTTC. Protein: CASTLPGNYGYTF.

This clone was picked up a small number of times. J is TRBJ1-5 and V is TRBV29-1; the D is unclear. Germline V lookup: CDR1 SQVTM, CDR2 ANQGSEA. Trimming pared 6 bases from V and 4 bases from J, leaving 10 bases between. This CDR3 has 12 amino acids. The CDR3 loop reads CSVKDGNQPQHF. Here the CDR3 DNA reads TGCAGCGTGAAGGACGGGAATCAGCCCCAGCATTTT.

J is TRBJ2-7 and V is TRBV19; 11 positions agree with TRBD2. After removal of 9 bases from V and 6 bases from J, the junction contained 10 bases not matched to a gene. Germline V gene lookup returns CDR1 LNHDA and CDR2 SQIVND (reference sequence). The CDR3 is 14 residues long. The CDR3 sequence is CASRTSGRIGEQYF. DNA for the CDR3: TGTGCCAGCCGAACTAGCGGGAGAATCGGCGAGCAGTACTTC.

V usage is TRBV10-1 and J usage is TRBJ2-3; D unclear. V was pared by 4 bases and J by 5 bases, with 19 bases between. The CDR3 consists of 16 residues. Germline CDR1 reads WNHNN; CDR2 reads SYGVQD (reference sequence). As DNA, the CDR3 is TGCGCCAGCAGTGTTGCTCTAGGAGTGGGTAAAGATACGCAGTATTTT. Its translation: CASSVALGVGKDTQYF.

The gene calls are TRBV7-2 and TRBJ2-3, with 8 bases fitting TRBD1. The CDR3 loop spans 15 amino acids. CDR1 SGHTA and CDR2 FQGNSA come from the germline V gene. The ends lost 5 bases at V and 6 bases at J; junction bases unmatched: 10. The CDR3 bases are TGTGCCAGCAGCCATAAAACGACAGGGGTGGATACGCAGTATTTT. It encodes CASSHKTTGVDTQYF.